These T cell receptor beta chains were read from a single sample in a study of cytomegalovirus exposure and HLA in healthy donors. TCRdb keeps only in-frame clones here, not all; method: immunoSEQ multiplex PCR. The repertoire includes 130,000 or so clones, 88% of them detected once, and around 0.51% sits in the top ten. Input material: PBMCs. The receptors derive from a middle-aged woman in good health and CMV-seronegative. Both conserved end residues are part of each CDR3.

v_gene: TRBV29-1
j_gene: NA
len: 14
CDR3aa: CSVSKTGGGYEQYF

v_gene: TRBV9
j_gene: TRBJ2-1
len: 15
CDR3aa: CASSVDGLAANEQFF

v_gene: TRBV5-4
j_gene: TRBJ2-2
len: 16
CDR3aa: CASSFARGGNTGELFF

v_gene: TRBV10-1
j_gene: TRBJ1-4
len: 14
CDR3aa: CASSEGATNEKLFF

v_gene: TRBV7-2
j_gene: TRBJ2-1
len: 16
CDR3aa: CASRKEGTASYNEQFF

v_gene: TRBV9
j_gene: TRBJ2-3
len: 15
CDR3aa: CASGLGLAGGDTQYF

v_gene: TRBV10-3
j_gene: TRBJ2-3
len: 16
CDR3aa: CAISELAGGRPDTQYF

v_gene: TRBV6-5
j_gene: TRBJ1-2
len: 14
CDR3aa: CASSYKGPTYGYTF

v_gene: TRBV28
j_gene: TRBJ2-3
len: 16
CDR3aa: CASSLYGRAGGDTQYF

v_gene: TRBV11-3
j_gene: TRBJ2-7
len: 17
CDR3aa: CASSLGWGSSGVYEQYF

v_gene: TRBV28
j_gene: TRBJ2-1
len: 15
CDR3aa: CASSVAEALDNEQFF

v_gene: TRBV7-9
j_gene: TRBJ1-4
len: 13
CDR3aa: CASSLSGNEKLFF

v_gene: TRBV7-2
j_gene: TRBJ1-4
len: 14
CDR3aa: CASSFDIANEKLFF

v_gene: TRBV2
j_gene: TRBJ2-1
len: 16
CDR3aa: CASILDRVRGSGPSFF

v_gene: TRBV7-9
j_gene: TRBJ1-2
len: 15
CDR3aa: CASSLFSQGLYGYTF

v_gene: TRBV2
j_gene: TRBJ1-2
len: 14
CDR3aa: CASSPLLRNYGYTF

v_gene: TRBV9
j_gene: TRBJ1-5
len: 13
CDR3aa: CAGNGTDNQPQHF

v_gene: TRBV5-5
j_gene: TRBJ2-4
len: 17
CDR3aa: CASSLRDSFVAKNIQYF

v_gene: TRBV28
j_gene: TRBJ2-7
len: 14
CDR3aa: CASRGGDRVNEQYF

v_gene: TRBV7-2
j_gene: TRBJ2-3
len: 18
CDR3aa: CASSLPRRALRGTDTQYF

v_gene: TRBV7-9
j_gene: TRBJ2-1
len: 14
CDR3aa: CASRGLLEAGEQFF

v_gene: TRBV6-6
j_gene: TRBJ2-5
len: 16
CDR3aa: CASSYTGTGSQETQYF

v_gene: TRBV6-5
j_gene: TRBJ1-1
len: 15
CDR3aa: CASSYSSGLDLEAFF